Following are 9 T cell receptor beta chains from one sample sequenced in a study of shared clonotypes between healthy human individuals. TCRdb keeps only in-frame clones here, not all; method: immunoSEQ multiplex PCR. Of 550,000 to 850,000 clones in the sample, roughly 70% are singletons; the top ten hold under 2%. The material sequenced was memory CD4+ T cells sorted from blood. Noted subset: CD45RA-negative fraction. These receptors all come from a woman aged 25 to 39 in good health.

The chain joins TRBV27 to TRBJ1-5, with 11 bases aligning to TRBD1. CDR1 and CDR2 from the germline V gene are MNHEY and SMNVEV (reference sequence). The CDR3 loop spans 15 amino acids. Unmatched junction bases numbered 7, after V lost 5 bases and J lost 7 bases. The CDR3: CASSEGQGARQPQHF. The CDR3 coding sequence is TGTGCCAGCAGTGAAGGACAGGGGGCACGACAGCCCCAGCATTTT.

The rearrangement uses TRBV2 and TRBJ2-7; no reliable D call. The CDR3 spans 13 residues. Germline V gene lookup returns CDR1 SNHLY and CDR2 FYNNEI. Trimming pared 0 bases from V and 7 bases from J, leaving 10 bases between. CDR3 region: CASSEALQGEQYF. The CDR3 nucleotides read TGTGCCAGCAGTGAAGCGCTTCAAGGAGAGCAGTACTTC.

This chain uses TRBV6-5 with TRBJ2-7, with D uncertain. The V end lost 2 bases, the J end lost 1 base, and 6 bases lay between the germline ends. Germline CDR1 reads MNHEY; CDR2 reads SVGAGI. This CDR3 comprises 13 residues. The CDR3 protein is CASSYGYSYEQYF. The CDR3 nucleotides are TGTGCCAGCAGTTACGGGTATTCCTACGAGCAGTACTTC.

The rearrangement links TRBV27 to TRBJ2-7, with 9 bases that match TRBD1. Trimming cost V 3 bases and J 4 bases; bases outside gene matches: 7. Per germline, CDR1 MNHEY and CDR2 SMNVEV (reference sequence). The length of the CDR3 is 15 residues. This chain's CDR3 is CASSFNRDRVYEQYF. The CDR3 coding sequence is TGTGCCAGCAGTTTTAACCGGGACAGGGTATACGAGCAGTACTTC.

As concerns this clone: This sample also contains other DNA sequences that code for the same CDR3. This rearrangement joins TRBV18 to TRBJ1-1, with no clear D. Germline CDR1 and CDR2: KGHSH and LQKENI. The CDR3 loop spans 14 amino acids. The germline V and J ends were trimmed by 0 bases and 0 bases, with 5 bases remaining between them. CDR3 region: CASSPPSVNTEAFF. CDR3 nucleotides: TGTGCCAGCTCACCACCGTCCGTGAACACTGAAGCTTTCTTT.

This clone was detected ten times or more. The chain has TRBV5-1 and TRBJ2-7; 11 bases align to TRBD2. Germline V gives CDR1 SGHRS, CDR2 YFSETQ. CDR3 size: 15 residues. V lost 0 bases and J lost 3; bases outside the gene matches: 2. The CDR3 DNA reads TGCGCCAGCAGCTTGGATAGCGGGGGGGACTACGAGCAGTACTTC. Protein: CASSLDSGGDYEQYF.

The chain is built from TRBV10-3 and TRBJ2-7, with 10 bases matching TRBD2. Germline trimming cut 11 bases from V and 3 bases from J; bases unmatched to any gene: 7. Per the germline V gene, CDR1 is ENHRY and CDR2 is SYGVKD. The CDR3 loop spans 13 amino acids. CDR3 bases: TGTGCCGCTAGCGGGAGCGCCGACTACGAGCAGTACTTC. It encodes CAASGSADYEQYF.

This clone was counted a single time. The chain combines TRBV27 with TRBJ2-7, with 9 bases that match TRBD1. This CDR3 is built from 15 residues. The J segment lost 5 bases and the V segment lost 3 bases, leaving 8 bases of the junction unmatched. Germline lookup yields CDR1 MNHEY and CDR2 SMNVEV (reference sequence). CDR3 in DNA: TGTGCCAGCAGTTTTATCGGGACAGGGATCGACGAGCAGTACTTC. Protein sequence: CASSFIGTGIDEQYF.

This chain uses TRBV2 with TRBJ1-1; TRBD1 is a possible D gene (6 bases). Germline loops: CDR1 SNHLY, CDR2 FYNNEI. This CDR3 is 12 amino acids long. V was clipped by 5 bases and J by 8 bases, with 12 bases between them. The CDR3 region has the DNA TGTGCCAGCAGTAACAGGGTGGTGGAAGCTTTCTTT. Translation gives CASSNRVVEAFF.